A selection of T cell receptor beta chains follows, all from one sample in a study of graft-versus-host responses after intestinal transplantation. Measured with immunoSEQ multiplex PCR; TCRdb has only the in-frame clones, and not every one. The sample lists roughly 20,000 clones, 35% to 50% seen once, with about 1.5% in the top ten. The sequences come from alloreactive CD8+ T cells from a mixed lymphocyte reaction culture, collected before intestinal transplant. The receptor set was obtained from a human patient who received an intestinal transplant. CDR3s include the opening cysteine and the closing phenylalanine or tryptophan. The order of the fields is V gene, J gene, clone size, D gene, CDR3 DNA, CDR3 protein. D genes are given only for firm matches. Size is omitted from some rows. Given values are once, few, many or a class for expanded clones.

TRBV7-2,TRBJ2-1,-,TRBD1,TGTGCCAGCAGCCAACTTGGGACAGGAGAGCAGTTCTTC,CASSQLGTGEQFF
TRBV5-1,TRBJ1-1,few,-,TGCGCCAGCAGCCGAAGAGGGAACACTGAAGCTTTCTTT,CASSRRGNTEAFF
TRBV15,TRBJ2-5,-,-,TGTGCCACCAGCAGAGGGACGGTGACCCAGTACTTC,CATSRGTVTQYF
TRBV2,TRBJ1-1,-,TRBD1,TGTGCCAGCAGTGTTACCGGGACAGAGCTCATGAACACTGAAGCTTTCTTT,CASSVTGTELMNTEAFF
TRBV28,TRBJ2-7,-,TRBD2,TGTGCCAGCAGTTTGGCGGGACTAGCGGGAATCAGCGAGCAGTACTTC,CASSLAGLAGISEQYF
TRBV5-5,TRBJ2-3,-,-,TGTGCCAGCAGCACTCTGGCTAGCGCCGATACGCAGTATTTT,CASSTLASADTQYF
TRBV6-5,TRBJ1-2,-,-,TGTGCCAGCAGTGCTGGGTTCTACACCTTC,CASSAGFYTF
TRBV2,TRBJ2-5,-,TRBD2,TGTGCCAGCACCCGACTAGCGGGAGTACGGGAGACCCAGTACTTC,CASTRLAGVRETQYF
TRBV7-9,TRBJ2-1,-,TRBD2,TGTGCCAGCACCACCCCCTGGGGAGGGGCCTACGAGCAGTTCTTC,CASTTPWGGAYEQFF
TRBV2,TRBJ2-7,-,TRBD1,TGTGCCAGCAGTGAAGCGGGGGGACAGGATAGGGTTTGGGAGCAGTACTTC,CASSEAGGQDRVWEQYF
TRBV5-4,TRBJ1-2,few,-,TGTGCCAGCAGCTTTACCAGGGACGGCCTAATAGGCTACACCTTC,CASSFTRDGLIGYTF
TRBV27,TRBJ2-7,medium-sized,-,TGTGCCAGCAGTTTAACAGGGAGTCGGACTTACTCCTACGAGCAGTACTTC,CASSLTGSRTYSYEQYF
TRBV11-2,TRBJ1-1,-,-,TGTGCCAGCAGCTCGGACGGTCCGGGCGAAGCTTTCTTT,CASSSDGPGEAFF
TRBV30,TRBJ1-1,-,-,TGTGCCTGGAGGTGGGGCGCGAGAACTGAAGCTTTCTTT,CAWRWGARTEAFF
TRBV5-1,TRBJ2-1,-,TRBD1,TGCGCCAGCAGCCGACAGGGTTCCTACAATGAGCAGTTCTTC,CASSRQGSYNEQFF
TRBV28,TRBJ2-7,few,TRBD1,TGTGCCAGCAGTCCGCGACAGGGGATCGGGCCCTACGAGCAGTACTTC,CASSPRQGIGPYEQYF
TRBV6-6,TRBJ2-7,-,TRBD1,TGTGCCAGCAGTTACTCAACGACAGGGTTCTACGAGCAGTACTTC,CASSYSTTGFYEQYF
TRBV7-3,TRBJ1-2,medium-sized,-,TGTGCCAGCAGCTTAAGGGAGGGTGGTGGCTACACCTTC,CASSLREGGGYTF
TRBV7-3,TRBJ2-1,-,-,TGTGCCAGCAGCTTAACTCTATCGTTGCGTGTCAGCTCCTACAATGAGCAGTTCTTC,CASSLTLSLRVSSYNEQFF
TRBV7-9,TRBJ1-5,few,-,TGTGCCAGCAGAGACAGGCCCGATCAGCCCCAGCATTTT,CASRDRPDQPQHF
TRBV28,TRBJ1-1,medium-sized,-,TGTGCCAGCAGTTTATTCTACACTGAAGCTTTCTTT,CASSLFYTEAFF
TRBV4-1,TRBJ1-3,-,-,TGCGCCAGCAGCCAAGATCTTCACACCATATATTTT,CASSQDLHTIYF
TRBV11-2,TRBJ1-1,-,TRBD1,TGTGCCAGCAGCTTAGCCTCCAGGGGGCCCTTGAACACTGAAGCTTTCTTT,CASSLASRGPLNTEAFF
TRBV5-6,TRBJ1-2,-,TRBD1,TGTGCCAGCAGCGCCGCCGGGACAGGGTATGGCTACACCTTC,CASSAAGTGYGYTF
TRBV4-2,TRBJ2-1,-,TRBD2,TGTGCCAGCAGCCAAACCGGGACTAGTGATAACAATGAGCAGTTCTTC,CASSQTGTSDNNEQFF
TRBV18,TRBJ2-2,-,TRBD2,TGTGCCAGCTCACCATGGGGACTAGCGGGAATAGAGCTGTTTTTT,CASSPWGLAGIELFF
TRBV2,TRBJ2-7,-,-,TGTGCCAGCAGTGAAGATTCAGGGGGGTCCTACGAGCAGTACTTC,CASSEDSGGSYEQYF